These 20 T cell receptor beta chains were sequenced from one sample in a study of CD8+CD57+ T cells in acquired aplastic anemia. Investigators profiled TCR beta VDJ and CDR3 from genomic DNA template. Each CDR3 protein is one row after TCRdb ran MiXCR on the reads. Here the sample spans 260,000 or so distinct CDR3 sequences, around 46% being singletons. By flow cytometry, patients selected for sequencing had shown an expansion of CD8+CD57+ cells. The specimen was sorted CD4+, CD8+, or CD8+CD57+ T cells (not recorded which) from PBMCs. Source of these receptors: a human donor with aplastic anemia.

Notes on this clonotype: A read error may produce the germline difference seen at one junction end. The rearrangement links TRBV29-1 to TRBJ2-7; possibly TRBD2 for D (5 bases). The CDR3 has 16 amino acids. CDR1 and CDR2 from the germline V gene are SQVTM and ANQGSEA. The CDR3 loop reads CSVDIARRSGYYEQYF. CDR3 sequence (DNA): TGCAGTGTTGACATCGCGCGCAGATCGGGATACTACGAGCAGTACTTC.

In its sample, this clonotype was seen many times. The chain recombines TRBV7-2 with TRBJ2-7; 9 bases agree with TRBD1. The trim removed 5 bases at V and 3 bases at J, leaving 5 bases unmatched. This CDR3 region has 14 residues. CDR1 is SGHTA and CDR2 is FQGNSA in the germline V gene. The CDR3 region has the DNA TGTGCCAGCAGCCGCAGGGGACAGGGCTACGAGCAGTACTTC. This codes for CASSRRGQGYEQYF. The full variable domain, completed using reference TRBV7-2 and TRBJ2-7, is GAGVSQSPSNKVTEKGKDVELRCDPISGHTALYWYRQSLGQGLEFLIYFQGNSAPDKSGLPSDRFSAERTGGSVSTLTIQRTQQEDSAVYLCASSRRGQGYEQYFGPGTRLTVT.

On this clonotype: A much larger clonotype is one base distant, so this may be a read error. The V and J genes are TRBV4-3 and TRBJ2-5, with D uncertain. Germline-derived CDR1 and CDR2 are LGHNA and YSLEER. This CDR3 comprises 14 residues. The CDR3 sequence: CASSQDGRQETRYF. In nucleotides, the CDR3 is TGCGCCAGCAGCCAAGATGGCCGACAAGAGACCCGGTACTTC.

Note on this clonotype: As the CDR3 is not closed by the conserved phenylalanine or tryptophan, this likely results from a read error. J is TRBJ1-1 and V is TRBV20-1, with a possible D match to TRBD1 (6 bases). Deletions cut 4 bases from V and 8 bases from J, with 23 bases between. The CDR3 loop spans 15 amino acids. Germline V gives CDR1 DFQATT, CDR2 SNEGSKA (reference sequence). Written as DNA, the CDR3 is TGCAGTGCTAAACTCATCGGTGGACAGCTCGGCGAAGCTTTCCTT. Its protein is CSAKLIGGQLGEAFL.

This clonotype was observed a single time. The rearrangement uses TRBV19 and TRBJ1-1; D is unclear. CDR1 is LNHDA and CDR2 is SQIVND in the germline V gene (reference sequence). Trimming removed 4 bases at V and 6 bases at J, with 12 bases between. The CDR3 consists of 13 residues. CDR3 coding DNA: TGTGCCAGTAGTACCCGGTACTTCCCTGAAGCTTTCTTT. Its translation: CASSTRYFPEAFF.

V is TRBV19 and J is TRBJ2-7; 11 bases align to TRBD1. This CDR3 contains 13 residues. Trimming cost V 7 bases and J 10 bases; bases outside gene matches: 9. Germline V gene lookup returns CDR1 LNHDA and CDR2 SQIVND (reference sequence). Here the CDR3 reads CASKDRGQETQYV. The CDR3 DNA reads TGTGCCAGTAAGGACAGGGGGCAAGAGACCCAGTACGTC.

This clonotype appeared many times. The chain uses TRBV9 and TRBJ1-2; D perhaps matches TRBD1 (6 bases). Germline assignment: CDR1 SGDLS and CDR2 YYNGEE. This CDR3 is built from 10 residues. The V end lost 6 bases, the J end lost 6 bases, and 6 bases lay between the germline ends. The CDR3 coding sequence is TGTGCCAGCAAGGGGGATGGCTACACCTTC. This codes for CASKGDGYTF.

This clonotype was counted many times. The chain links TRBV5-1 to TRBJ1-1; no reliable D call. The CDR3 spans 16 residues. Germline V gene lookup returns CDR1 SGHRS and CDR2 YFSETQ. V was clipped by 3 bases and J by 4 bases, with 19 bases between them. The CDR3 DNA sequence: TGCGCCAGCAGCTCAAAAGGACCCCCGCCGAGCACTGAAGCTTTCTTT. Translation: CASSSKGPPPSTEAFF. The full variable domain, in which reference TRBV5-1 and TRBJ1-1 provide the parts outside the CDR3, is KAGVTQTPRYLIKTRGQQVTLSCSPISGHRSVSWYQQTPGQGLQFLFEYFSETQRNKGNFPGRFSGRQFSNSRSEMNVSTLELGDSALYLCASSSKGPPPSTEAFFGQGTRLTVV.

V and J are TRBV2 and TRBJ2-5, with D perhaps matching TRBD1 or TRBD2 (7 bases each). V lost 10 bases to trimming and J lost 1 base, with 16 bases between them. Germline V gene lookup returns CDR1 SNHLY and CDR2 FYNNEI. This CDR3 comprises 14 residues. This chain's CDR3 is CATSQGRAQETQYF. Written as DNA, the CDR3 is TGTGCCACCTCACAGGGGAGGGCCCAAGAGACCCAGTACTTC.

Remarks on this clonotype: Possible read error: a much larger clone is one base away. This sequence joins TRBV11-2 and TRBJ2-7; D tentatively reads TRBD1 or TRBD2 (5 bases each). Trimming shortened V by 6 bases and J by 2 bases, and 14 bases separated the two germline ends. The CDR3 extends over 14 amino acids. CDR1 and CDR2 (germline): SGHAT, FQNNGV. The CDR3 sequence is CASSARDGAYEQYF. DNA of the CDR3: TGTGCCAGCAGTGCAAGGGACGGGGCCTACGAGCAGTACTTC.

About this clonotype: One end of the junction varies from germline; a read error may be responsible. The V gene is TRBV20-1, the J gene TRBJ2-5, with no clear D. This CDR3 spans 14 amino acids. CDR1 DFQATT and CDR2 SNEGSKA come from the germline V gene (reference sequence). CDR3 in DNA: TGCAGTGCTAGAGATAGGTCCCTGGAAGAGGCCCAGTACTTC. It specifies CSARDRSLEEAQYF.

V and J are TRBV29-1 and TRBJ1-1, with a tentative D call TRBD1 (5 bases). The germline V gene encodes CDR1 SQVTM and CDR2 ANQGSEA. The CDR3 has 13 amino acids. V lost 3 bases to trimming and J lost 5 bases, with 13 bases between them. The CDR3 DNA reads as TGCAGCGTTGAGCAGGGCCTCAATACTGAAGCTTTCTTT. It specifies CSVEQGLNTEAFF.

A word on this clonotype: Because the CDR3 is missing its conserved closing phenylalanine or tryptophan, this is likely a read error. Because the CDR3's place on the DNA is in doubt, the DNA is left out and the CDR3 is given as listed by TCRdb. This rearrangement joins TRBV2 to TRBJ2-7; the table's D call, TRBD1, has no DNA check behind it. Ends included, the CDR3 has 13 residues. CDR1 is SNHLY and CDR2 is FYNNEI in the germline V gene. The CDR3 spells CASTGGGTIPRVE.

This clonotype was found many times. V gene TRBV12-3 or TRBV12-4 combines with J gene TRBJ1-1; unclear D gene. This CDR3 has 13 amino acids. Trimming pared 1 base from V and 8 bases from J, leaving 11 bases between. DNA of the CDR3: TGTGCCAGCAGTTTAGGGGTCCTGGCAGAAGCTTTCTTT. Amino acids: CASSLGVLAEAFF.

The J gene is TRBJ2-5, the V gene TRBV28, with D uncertain. The germline CDR1 and CDR2 sequences are MDHEN and SYDVKM. The CDR3 loop spans 17 amino acids. Trimming left V 0 bases short and J 2 bases short, with 16 bases between. Here the CDR3 DNA reads TGTGCCAGCAGTTTATGTTCCGACCCTCGGGTACAAGAGACCCAGTACTTC. Translating it yields CASSLCSDPRVQETQYF.

The chain is built from TRBV10-2 and TRBJ1-4; D is possibly TRBD1 (5 bases). The germline gives CDR1 WSHSY, CDR2 SAAADI. This CDR3 has 10 residues. V was shortened by 6 bases and J by 10 bases, with 6 bases between the two germline ends. This chain's CDR3 is CASRGGKLFF. CDR3 coding DNA: TGCGCCAGCAGGGGGGGAAAACTGTTTTTT.

V is TRBV9 and J is TRBJ2-7; TRBD1 matches 8 bases. Trimming at V came to 4 bases and at J to 5 bases, leaving 8 bases not matched to a gene. CDR1 and CDR2 (germline): SGDLS, YYNGEE. CDR3 length: 14 amino acids. The CDR3 is CASSTGQGSNEQYF. The CDR3 DNA sequence: TGTGCCAGCAGCACTGGACAGGGATCCAACGAGCAGTACTTC.

With regard to this clonotype: Compared with germline, one end of the junction differs, possibly owing to a read error. The rearrangement uses TRBV10-1 and TRBJ2-1, with 8 bases lining up with TRBD2. Germline V gene lookup returns CDR1 WNHNN and CDR2 SYGVQD (reference sequence). This CDR3 is 16 amino acids long. CDR3 nucleotides: TGCGCCCGCAGTGGGATTAATACGGGAGGGCGCAATGAGCAGTTCTTC. It encodes CARSGINTGGRNEQFF.

V is TRBV7-2 and J is TRBJ2-1; D perhaps matches TRBD2 (5 bases). Germline V gene data show CDR1 as SGHTA and CDR2 as FQGNSA. This CDR3 contains 13 residues. The V gene lost 3 bases and the J gene lost 10 bases, with 13 bases spanning the gap. CDR3 protein: CASSFALREEQFF. The CDR3 DNA follows: TGTGCCAGCAGCTTTGCCTTGAGGGAGGAGCAGTTCTTC.

This clonotype came up many times. The genes are TRBV20-1 and TRBJ2-7, with 9 positions matching TRBD1. The CDR3 sequence is 14 residues long. V was pared by 6 bases and J by 6 bases, with 12 bases of the junction left unmatched. The germline V gene encodes CDR1 DFQATT and CDR2 SNEGSKA (reference sequence). Here the CDR3 DNA reads TGCAGTGCCCGCGCGGGACAGGGCCTACTCGAGCAGTACTTC. It specifies CSARAGQGLLEQYF.